This TCR beta chain was profiled in a study of blood T cell repertoires in COVID-19. Background on the study: In each case, the material was cDNA or gDNA derived from T cells, B-cell-depleted T cells, or PBMCs.

In the source study's methods: Using reference gene primer amplification, nucleated cell counts were estimated. The assay was immunoSEQ multiplex PCR, and TCRdb's table has in-frame clones only and misses some. V and J calls and clone size are copied from that table; D and trimming were computed from the DNA. Of roughly 220,000 clones in the sample, more than 80% were seen once. Germline-derived CDR1 and CDR2 are SGHRS and YFSETQ. This CDR3 is built from 14 residues. Trimming shortened V by 5 bases and J by 2 bases, and 11 bases separated the two germline ends. Participants, about 18 to 100 years old, spanned fewer than 25 US areas.

Sequenced input: PBMCs or T cells enriched from blood (not recorded which). The V gene is TRBV5-1, the J gene TRBJ2-1; D may be TRBD2 (6 bases). The source of this sequence is a woman between 18 and 29 years old in a cohort exposed to, infected with or recovered from COVID-19 (not recorded which). CDR3 bases: TGCGCCAGCAGTCTGGAGGGTACCTACAATGAGCAGTTCTTC. It is translated as CASSLEGTYNEQFF.